This T cell receptor (beta chain) was retrieved from a study of cytomegalovirus exposure and HLA in healthy donors. Study conclusions and caveats: The CMV antigen specificity of a few CMV-associated chains was confirmed through in vitro analysis.

Note on this clone: Its antigen is currently unknown.

The PCR was carried out with 60 Vbeta primers and 13 Jbeta primers. The table came from immunoSEQ multiplex PCR; TCRdb's copy has only in-frame clones and leaves some out. The sample contains 150,000 to 200,000 clones, 70% to 90% of which appear only once. This sequence was found in a man between 18 and 35 years old in good health and CMV-seropositive. The sample was PBMCs.

CDR3 protein: CASSYGQGVEDSQYF. Written as DNA, the CDR3 is TGTGCCAGCAGTTACGGACAGGGGGTAGAGGACAGTCAGTACTTC. V gene TRBV6-5 combines with J gene TRBJ2-4, with 10 positions matching TRBD1. CDR3 length equals 15 residues. The ends lost 2 bases at V and 12 bases at J; junction bases unmatched: 10. Germline loops: CDR1 MNHEY, CDR2 SVGAGI.